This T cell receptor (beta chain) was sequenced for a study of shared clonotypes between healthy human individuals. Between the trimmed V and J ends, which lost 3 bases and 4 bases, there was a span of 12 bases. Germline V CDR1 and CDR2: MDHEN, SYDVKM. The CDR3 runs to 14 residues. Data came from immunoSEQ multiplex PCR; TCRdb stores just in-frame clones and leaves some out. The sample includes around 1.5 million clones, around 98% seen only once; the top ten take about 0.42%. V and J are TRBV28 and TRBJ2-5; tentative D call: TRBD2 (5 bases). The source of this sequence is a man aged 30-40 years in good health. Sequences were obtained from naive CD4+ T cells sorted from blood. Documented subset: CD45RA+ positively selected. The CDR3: CASSLSVRGETQYF. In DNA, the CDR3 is TGTGCCAGCAGTTTGAGTGTACGGGGAGAGACCCAGTACTTC.